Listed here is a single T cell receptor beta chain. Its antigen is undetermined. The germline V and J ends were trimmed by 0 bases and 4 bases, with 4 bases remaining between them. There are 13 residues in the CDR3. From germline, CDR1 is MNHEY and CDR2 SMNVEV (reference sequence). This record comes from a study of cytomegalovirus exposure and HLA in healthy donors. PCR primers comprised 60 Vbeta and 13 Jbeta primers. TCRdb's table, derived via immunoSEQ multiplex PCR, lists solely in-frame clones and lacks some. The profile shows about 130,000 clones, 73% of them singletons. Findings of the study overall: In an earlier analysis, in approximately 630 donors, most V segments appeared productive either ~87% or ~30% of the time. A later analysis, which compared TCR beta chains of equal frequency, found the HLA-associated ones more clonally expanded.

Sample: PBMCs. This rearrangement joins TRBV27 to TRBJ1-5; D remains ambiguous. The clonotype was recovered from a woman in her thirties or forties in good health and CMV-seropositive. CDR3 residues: CASSLSLNQPQHF. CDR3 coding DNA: TGTGCCAGCAGTTTATCGCTAAATCAGCCCCAGCATTTT.